The subject of this entry is one TCR beta chain. V lost 10 bases and J 4 bases, leaving 16 bases between the germline ends. The CDR3 runs 13 residues. Germline V CDR1 and CDR2: MDHEN, SYDVKM. This record belongs to a study of blood T cell repertoires in COVID-19. This table comes from immunoSEQ multiplex PCR, and its TCRdb copy is limited to in-frame clones, with some not included. Among around 56,000 clones, more than 80% were seen once, and the ten largest hold 16%. Input material: peripheral blood. The TCR sequence derives from a man of 80 years or more with acute or convalescent COVID-19. The chain links TRBV28 to TRBJ1-2, with D perhaps TRBD1 (5 bases). CDR3 in amino acids: CAIGAERLYGYTF. CDR3 DNA sequence: TGTGCCATAGGGGCGGAGAGGCTCTATGGCTACACCTTC.